Listed below are T cell receptor beta chains from one sample, sequenced in a study of molecular identifiers for immune sequencing clone quantification. TCRdb recomputed calls from the PCR reads with MiXCR, one row per CDR3 protein. The sample records around 94,000 distinct CDR3 sequences, less than 35% being singletons. The sample comprised naive CD8+ T cells from blood, with Jurkat cell RNA spiked in. The receptors stem from a human donor in good health. Some libraries in this study had Jurkat cell RNA spiked in. The CDR3 runs from the conserved cysteine through the conserved F or W. A D gene is named only where the DNA matches it firmly. For some rows the clone size is stated as once, few or many, or as a class when expanded; others skip it.

j_call,d_call,clone_size,v_call,cdr3_nt,cdr3_aa
TRBJ2-6,NA,many,TRBV7-2,TGTGCCAGCAGCTTAGACCGCTCTGGGGCCAACGTCCTGACTTTC,CASSLDRSGANVLTF
TRBJ2-1,TRBD2,once,TRBV27,TGTGCCGGCAGGTTAACTAGCGGGGCCACCTACAATGTGCAGTTCTTC,CAGRLTSGATYNVQFF
TRBJ2-7,TRBD2,NA,TRBV27,TGTGCCAGCAGTTTTAGTCTGAGTAGCGGGGGGTTCTACGAGCAGTACTTC,CASSFSLSSGGFYEQYF
TRBJ1-5,NA,many,TRBV2,TGTGCCAGCAGTGGGGGACGGTGGGGTAGCAATCAGCCCCAGCATTTT,CASSGGRWGSNQPQHF
TRBJ2-1,NA,NA,TRBV12-3/TRBV12-4,TGTGCCAGCAGTTCAGCCCTAAATGAGCAGTTCTTC,CASSSALNEQFF
TRBJ2-7,NA,NA,TRBV20-1,TGCAGTGCTAGGGGCAGGGGTTTTCTCGAGCAGTACTTC,CSARGRGFLEQYF
TRBJ2-3,TRBD2,NA,TRBV27,TGTGCCAGCAGTTTGTATAGCGGGAGCGAGGTCACAGATACGCAGTATTTT,CASSLYSGSEVTDTQYF
TRBJ1-1,NA,NA,TRBV6-2/TRBV6-3,TGTGCCACCTCGGGCAGGTCGTACACTGAAGCTTTCTTT,CATSGRSYTEAFF
TRBJ1-1,NA,NA,TRBV4-3,TGCGCCAGCAGCCAAGATTTGATAGGGACCCTGAACACTGAAGCTTTCTTT,CASSQDLIGTLNTEAFF
TRBJ2-3,NA,few,TRBV28,TGTGCCAGCAGTTTCTTCCACGGGAAGAGGAGCACAGATACGCAGTATTTT,CASSFFHGKRSTDTQYF
TRBJ2-3,NA,many,TRBV28,TGTGCCAGCAGTTCGGGCCGGTTGTTCACAGATACGCAGTATTTT,CASSSGRLFTDTQYF
TRBJ2-7,NA,few,TRBV6-5,TGTGCCGTCCGGGACGGAGGGTCCTACGAGCAGTACTTC,CAVRDGGSYEQYF
TRBJ2-3,NA,many,TRBV7-2,TGTGCCAGCAGCTTAGAATATGGCGGATACACAGATACGCAGTATTTT,CASSLEYGGYTDTQYF
TRBJ2-4,NA,few,TRBV9,TGTGCCAGCAGCCCAAGCCGAACCGGGACGGGGGCCCAGGGCATTCAGTACTTC,CASSPSRTGTGAQGIQYF
TRBJ1-1,NA,many,TRBV25-1,TGTGCCAGCAGTGAACAGTTGAACACTGAAGCTTTCTTT,CASSEQLNTEAFF
TRBJ2-1,NA,NA,TRBV12-3/TRBV12-4,TGTGCCAGCAGGGGCGTGTACAATGAGCAGTTCTTC,CASRGVYNEQFF
TRBJ1-2,NA,NA,TRBV15,TGTGCCACCAGCAGAGATCTGATGAAACCTGATACTTCTAAGTCCTCCGCTAACTATGGCTACACCTTC,CATSRDLMKPDTSKSSANYGYTF
TRBJ2-1,NA,NA,TRBV12-3/TRBV12-4,TGTGCCAGCAGTCAACCCGGGACAGACATAACTAGCACTTACAGCTCCCACAATGAGCAGTTCTTC,CASSQPGTDITSTYSSHNEQFF
TRBJ2-7,NA,NA,TRBV20-1,TGCAGTGCACCCCGCGGGGTTCCCTACGAGCAGTACTTC,CSAPRGVPYEQYF
TRBJ2-2,NA,many,TRBV12-3/TRBV12-4,TGTGCCAGCAGTCCTCACAGGGCGTCGGCCGGGGAGCTGTTTTTT,CASSPHRASAGELFF
TRBJ2-1,TRBD2,few,TRBV29-1,TGCAGCCAAAGCGGGGCCTACAATGAGCAGTTCTTC,CSQSGAYNEQFF
TRBJ2-7,NA,NA,TRBV27,TGTGCCAGCAGCCTGATGGCTAGCGCAACCTACGAGCAGTACTTC,CASSLMASATYEQYF
TRBJ1-5,NA,NA,TRBV28,TGTGCCAACAGTTCCCCGGGGGTACACGAAACGCATCAGCCCCAGCATTTT,CANSSPGVHETHQPQHF
TRBJ1-5,NA,NA,TRBV6-5,TGTGCCAGCTCGGCGACCCATAGCAATCAGCCCCAGCATTTT,CASSATHSNQPQHF
TRBJ2-3,NA,many,TRBV4-3,TGCGCCAGCAGCCGTACGGTCCCTAGCACAGATACGCAGTATTTT,CASSRTVPSTDTQYF
TRBJ2-7,NA,few,TRBV13,TGTGCCAGCAGCGGGGGCTACGAGCAGTACTTC,CASSGGYEQYF
TRBJ2-7,TRBD1,few,TRBV5-6,TGTGCCAGCAGCTCAGCCGGGACAGGGTACCACGAGCAGTACTTC,CASSSAGTGYHEQYF
TRBJ2-3,NA,NA,TRBV7-2,TGTGCCAGCAGCCACCCCGGGGACGTTGGATTTACAGATACGCTGTATTTT,CASSHPGDVGFTDTLYF
TRBJ2-1,NA,many,TRBV4-3,TGCGCCAGCAGCCAAGCGGGGTCCTACAATGAGCAGTTCTTC,CASSQAGSYNEQFF
TRBJ2-7,NA,once,TRBV2,TGTGCCAGACAGGGCCCCCTCGAGCAGTACTTC,CARQGPLEQYF
TRBJ1-1,NA,NA,TRBV27,TGTGCCAGCAGTCTCATGGACCCCCGAACGGGTGAAGCTTTCTTT,CASSLMDPRTGEAFF
TRBJ2-3,TRBD2,NA,TRBV19,TGTGCCAGTAGTATGGGGCTATTCAGCGGGATGACAGATACGCAGTATTTT,CASSMGLFSGMTDTQYF
TRBJ1-1,TRBD1,NA,TRBV28,TGTGCCAGCAGTTTCTCCTGGACAGGGGACACTGAAGCTTTCTTT,CASSFSWTGDTEAFF
TRBJ2-3,TRBD2,few,TRBV5-3,TGTGCCAGCAGCCCCTTAGCGGGAGTGGGAGATACGCAGTATTTT,CASSPLAGVGDTQYF
TRBJ2-7,NA,NA,TRBV4-2,TGTGCCAGCAGCCAAGATCTCGGGGCCCTAGCTTACGAGCAGTACTTC,CASSQDLGALAYEQYF
TRBJ2-2,NA,NA,TRBV28,TGTGCCAGCAGGACCCGATCGAACACCGGGGAGCTGTTTTTT,CASRTRSNTGELFF